This TCR beta chain is drawn from a study of metastatic and nonmetastatic thyroid tumors. Whole-study context: Malignant and benign thyroid patients had repertoires compared in peripheral blood and tumor or nodule tissue. Whole-study findings and limits: Malignant thyroid tumors reportedly had TCR beta diversity that was significantly higher than in benign nodules, in blood and tumor.

Patients underwent thyroid surgery, and none had received any treatment before it. This clone occurred many times. Its matching antigen is unknown. As originally analysed: Building a distant-metastasis classifier for papillary thyroid cancer drew on CDR3 differences across clinicopathological groups. Via MiXCR, TCRdb re-called the PCR reads. TCRdb, rather than the study authors, made the V and J calls. The table includes about 21,000 clones, around 15% detected once. V was shortened by 5 bases and J by 4 bases, with 18 bases between the two germline ends. CDR1 is SGDLS and CDR2 is YYNGEE in the germline V gene. CDR3 length: 16 amino acids.

Material: tumor tissue. The V gene is TRBV9, the J gene TRBJ2-2; no clear D gene. This clonotype was sampled from a female donor with papillary thyroid cancer or a benign thyroid nodule (not recorded which). Some clones in this sample may be carry-over from other donors' samples. The CDR3 bases are TGTGCCAGCAGGGCCCGACATGCGGTTGGCACCGGGGAGCTGTTTTTT. This sequence encodes CASRARHAVGTGELFF.